The T cell receptor (beta chain) under discussion was sequenced for a study of blood T cell repertoires in COVID-19. Study in general: The origin of the acute and convalescent COVID-19 samples was the United States, Italy and Spain.

Repertoires were generated with immunoSEQ multiplex PCR, while TCRdb's copy carries only in-frame clones and drops some. The data show about 380,000 clones, with 81% seen just once and more than 0.85% held by the top ten. Germline V gives CDR1 SQVTM, CDR2 ANQGSEA. Trimming took off 4 bases at V and 6 bases at J, with 9 bases between the two ends. This CDR3 spans 11 amino acids. This clone appeared a few times. The origin of this receptor is a human donor with acute or convalescent COVID-19. The donor label of this sample is uncertain. The sample taken for sequencing was peripheral blood. The genes are TRBV29-1 and TRBJ1-2; perhaps TRBD1 as D (6 bases). Written as DNA, the CDR3 is TGCAGCGTTGTAGGGGGACATGGCTACACCTTC. This sequence encodes CSVVGGHGYTF.